This T cell receptor beta chain was sequenced during a study of spatial heterogeneity in lung cancer (dated by TCRdb to about 2019). Broadly, across the study: The donors were about 65 patients from the lung TRACERx cohort who had early-stage, untreated non-small cell lung cancer. Follow-up PBMC samples were sequenced whenever the samples were available, and the median time to follow-up was roughly 2 years after resection. More beta-chain than alpha-chain transcripts were consistently detected, likely reflecting higher beta-chain transcript abundance. In the raw uncorrected reads, each unique combination of TCR and UMI appeared on average more than ten times. TCR alpha and beta repertoires were quantitatively compared across multiple tumor regions, matched nontumor lung and blood in non-small cell lung cancer. The study linked features of the TCR repertoire to counts of nonsynonymous mutations, which were determined by whole-exome sequencing of tumor tissue. Both alpha and beta chains were TCR-sequenced in samples taken at surgery, namely 220 tumor regions, approximately 63 matched nontumor lung samples and about 58 PBMC samples.

Beyond this particular receptor, the publication reports: Only approximately 14 patients were included in the comparisons of baseline and follow-up blood repertoires. Confirming at a functional level the hypothesis that regional TCRs recognize regional mutations was considered to require additional single-cell paired TCR alpha and beta sequencing. Ubiquitous expanded tumor TCRs were detected in blood more often at tumor resection than at routine follow-up.

The time point label for this specimen denotes: blood at routine non-recurrence follow-up after resection. For TCR sequencing, whole RNA was extracted from tumor and nontumor lung tissue, or from cryopreserved PBMC samples, and no cell sorting was done. Only patients with enough RNA available from two or more tumor regions were chosen for TCR sequencing. The library was prepared using 5' RACE. Reads for this sample came from a NextSeq 500. The TCR library protocol attached a unique molecular identifier to each TCR cDNA molecule to allow correction of PCR and sequencing errors. The study's processing was this. Decombinator tools were used for TCR identification, UMI-based error correction and CDR3 extraction. Expanded TCRs were defined as those above a frequency of 2 per 1,000, corresponding to the top 1% of the tumor frequency distribution. Renyi diversity was computed with the R vegan package after each repertoire had been subsampled 100 times to 5,000 TCRs. To build CDR3 similarity networks, amino acid triplet string-kernel similarity was used, and CDR3s were connected when their pairwise similarity was above 0.82. Clones were called with MiXCR by TCRdb after fastp trimmed the public reads at Q25, and only in-frame beta chains were retained. Every distinct CDR3 protein forms one entry, paired with its most common genes and DNA. TCRdb's processing, not the authors' own work, is the source of the V and J calls. The sample contains about 94,000 distinct CDR3 sequences, just under 20% of them found a single time. The biggest ten clones account for around a fifth of the sample.

Deletion took 4 bases off V and 3 bases off J, with a span of 16 bases between the germline ends. The CDR3 spans 16 residues, from the cysteine through the phenylalanine. The read is trimmed to its CDR3 DNA, 48 bases read in frame from base 1. The germline V gene (reference sequence) sets CDR1 to LGHDT and CDR2 to YNNKEL. This clonotype was detected a few times. No cognate antigen has been identified for it. It has no much larger one-base neighbor in the sample; base qualities were not kept. This chain joins TRBV3-1 to TRBJ2-1; the D gene is perhaps TRBD1 or TRBD2, as each covers 6 bases. The source material was PBMCs, sampled at follow-up. This clonotype was sampled from a male donor with early-stage non-small cell lung cancer. The CDR3 here reads CASSLFGGGSYNEQFF. The nucleotides read TGTGCCAGCAGCCTTTTCGGAGGGGGGAGCTACAATGAGCAGTTCTTC.